A single sample gave rise to the 20 T cell receptor beta chains below, sequenced in a study of response to subunit inactivated influenza vaccine. TCRdb used MiXCR to reprocess the RT-PCR reads, holding one entry per CDR3 protein. The table lists about 800,000 distinct CDR3 sequences, less than 25% of them singletons, with approximately 10% in the top ten. The sample consisted of PBMCs from blood, taken around 5 days after vaccination. The source is a middle-aged man who received an inactivated influenza vaccine.

This clonotype was seen repeatedly, ten times or more. This sequence joins TRBV4-2 and TRBJ2-7; TRBD2 agrees at 7 bases. Trimming removed 1 base from V and 4 bases from J; junction bases left unmatched: 16. The germline CDR1 and CDR2 sequences are LGHNA and YNFKEQ. This CDR3 is 18 amino acids long. Here the CDR3 reads CASSQGRAAAGLPYEQYF. The CDR3, as DNA: TGTGCCAGCAGCCAAGGCCGAGCAGCCGCGGGACTACCATACGAGCAGTACTTC.

The V gene is TRBV7-9, the J gene TRBJ1-1; the D is unclear. The V end was cut by 1 base, the J end by 4 bases, with 16 bases between. The CDR3 totals 16 residues. Germline V gives CDR1 SEHNR, CDR2 FQNEAQ (reference sequence). This CDR3 reads CASSLGDSYGRTEAFF. The CDR3 DNA is TGTGCCAGCAGCTTAGGGGATTCTTACGGGCGCACTGAAGCTTTCTTT. The full variable domain, completed using reference TRBV7-9 and TRBJ1-1, is DTGVSQNPRHKITKRGQNVTFRCDPISEHNRLYWYRQTLGQGPEFLTYFQNEAQLEKSRLLSDRFSAERPKGSFSTLEIQRTEQGDSAMYLCASSLGDSYGRTEAFFGQGTRLTVV.

This clonotype showed up many times. The chain has TRBV11-2 and TRBJ2-5; D call uncertain. The CDR3 consists of 13 residues. Germline V CDR1 and CDR2: SGHAT, FQNNGV. Trimming stripped 2 bases from V and 3 bases from J, with 7 bases between. The CDR3 DNA sequence: TGTGCCAGCAGCTTAAGCACGGAAGAGACCCAGTACTTC. The encoded protein is CASSLSTEETQYF.

On this clonotype: An end of the junction differs from the germline gene, which may be a read error. The J gene is TRBJ2-5, the V gene TRBV6-5; 10 bases fit TRBD2. Looked up from germline, CDR1 is MNHEY and CDR2 is SVGAGI. The CDR3 runs to 13 residues. CDR3 DNA sequence: TGTGCCAGCAGTTACTCGAGTCTAGCGGGGGCCTCCTTC. Amino acids: CASSYSSLAGASF.

The sample holds a few counts of this clonotype. V gene TRBV10-2 combines with J gene TRBJ1-1; D possibly corresponds to TRBD1 (6 bases). The V gene's germline CDR1 is WSHSY and CDR2 SAAADI. The CDR3 consists of 17 residues. Trimming removed 11 bases from V and 1 base from J, with 26 bases in between. The CDR3 coding sequence is TGCGCCGCATATGGGCGACTCCCGGGACATGCGAACACTGAAGCTTTCTTT. Encoded protein: CAAYGRLPGHANTEAFF.

The chain has TRBV28 and TRBJ2-7, with unresolved D. With 6 bases removed from V and 0 bases from J, the gap between germline ends came to 15 bases. The CDR3 is 15 residues long. Germline V gene lookup returns CDR1 MDHEN and CDR2 SYDVKM. This CDR3 reads CASRSEILRSYEQYF. The CDR3 coding sequence is TGTGCCAGCAGGTCTGAGATTCTCCGCTCCTACGAGCAGTACTTC.

This clonotype was seen a handful of times. The gene calls are TRBV21-1 and TRBJ1-2. TRBV21-1 is recorded as a pseudogene. This CDR3 contains 14 residues. CDR3 sequence (DNA): TGTGCCAGCCCCGAATCGATGATTCCGTATGGCTACACCTTC. Its translation: CASPESMIPYGYTF.

The J gene is TRBJ1-3, the V gene TRBV12-3 or TRBV12-4; no clear D. This CDR3 is built from 14 residues. The ends were cut back, 4 bases at V and 1 base at J, with 8 bases in the middle. The CDR3 sequence: CASSYGWSGNTIYF. DNA for the CDR3: TGTGCCAGCAGTTATGGCTGGTCTGGAAACACCATATATTTT.

The CDR3 DNA reads TGTGCCAGCAGTTTGATGCCCGGGGACCTCTACGAGCAGTACTTC. Amino acids: CASSLMPGDLYEQYF. V is TRBV12-3 or TRBV12-4 and J is TRBJ2-7; D is possibly TRBD1 or TRBD2 (5 bases each). V was clipped by 3 bases and J by 3 bases, with 15 bases between them. The CDR3 consists of 15 residues.

The chain joins TRBV12-3 or TRBV12-4 to TRBJ2-3; TRBD1 might be the D (6 bases). V dropped 3 bases and J dropped 4 bases, with 11 bases sitting between them. This CDR3 is 14 amino acids long. CDR3 nucleotides: TGTGCCAGCAGTTTTAGCAGGGGCCCAGATACGCAGTATTTT. As protein: CASSFSRGPDTQYF.

The rearrangement uses TRBV29-1 and TRBJ2-5; D perhaps matches TRBD2 (7 bases). CDR1 and CDR2 (germline): SQVTM, ANQGSEA. CDR3 size: 15 residues. The ends were cut back, 2 bases at V and 3 bases at J, with 16 bases in the middle. The CDR3: CSVERGEGGKETQYF. In nucleotides, the CDR3 is TGCAGCGTTGAACGCGGCGAGGGGGGGAAAGAGACCCAGTACTTC.

This clonotype has ten or more counts. V gene TRBV12-3 or TRBV12-4 combines with J gene TRBJ2-3; the D is unclear. V was shortened by 6 bases and J by 8 bases, with 18 bases between the two germline ends. CDR3 length: 14 amino acids. The CDR3 nucleotides are TGTGCCAGCAGCCAAACGATGGTCAGAGGTACGCAGTATTTT. This codes for CASSQTMVRGTQYF.

This clonotype has a handful of counts. The chain has TRBV20-1 and TRBJ2-5; 7 nucleotides agree with TRBD2. The length of the CDR3 is 12 residues. Germline V CDR1 and CDR2: DFQATT, SNEGSKA (reference sequence). V lost 6 bases to trimming and J lost 2 bases; unmatched junction nucleotides: 3. CDR3 loop: CSAKGLQETQYF. CDR3 DNA sequence: TGCAGTGCAAAGGGACTACAAGAGACCCAGTACTTC.

V gene TRBV10-3 combines with J gene TRBJ2-1, with 12 bases that match TRBD2. CDR3 length: 14 residues. CDR1 ENHRY and CDR2 SYGVKD come from the germline V gene. V dropped 4 bases and J dropped 8; count of bases not matched to a gene: 3. The CDR3: CAISGLAGVDEQFF. CDR3 DNA sequence: TGTGCCATCAGTGGACTAGCGGGAGTGGATGAGCAGTTCTTC.

The chain is built from TRBV20-1 and TRBJ1-1; a possible D gene is TRBD1 (6 bases). The germline CDR1 and CDR2 sequences are DFQATT and SNEGSKA (reference sequence). This CDR3 comprises 13 residues. In nucleotides, the CDR3 is TGCAGCCCATCAAGGGGGGGGAACACTGAAGCTTTCTTT. This gives the protein CSPSRGGNTEAFF.

The chain joins TRBV7-2 to TRBJ1-5; D unresolved. The germline gives CDR1 SGHTA, CDR2 FQGNSA. V was shortened by 5 bases and J by 9 bases, with 8 bases between the two germline ends. This CDR3 comprises 11 residues. The CDR3 DNA reads as TGTGCCAGCAGCGGTCGAGGGCCCCAGCATTTT. It specifies CASSGRGPQHF.

The V gene is TRBV10-3, the J gene TRBJ1-2; perhaps TRBD1 as D (5 bases). CDR3 size: 19 residues. Trimming shortened V by 8 bases and J by 8 bases, and 36 bases separated the two germline ends. CDR1 ENHRY and CDR2 SYGVKD come from the germline V gene. The CDR3 loop is CAIGPGLPTTVGLHAGYTF. The CDR3 DNA follows: TGTGCCATCGGCCCGGGGCTCCCGACCACGGTTGGGTTACATGCCGGCTACACCTTC.

V is TRBV20-1 and J is TRBJ2-3; D unclear. V was cut by 3 bases and J by 3 bases, with 13 bases left in between. The CDR3 consists of 14 residues. The V gene's germline CDR1 is DFQATT and CDR2 SNEGSKA (reference sequence). The CDR3 loop is CSASASLFTDTQYF. CDR3 sequence (DNA): TGCAGTGCTAGCGCGTCTCTGTTTACAGATACGCAGTATTTT.

This sequence joins TRBV11-2 and TRBJ2-5; D uncertain. The CDR3 sequence is 15 residues long. From germline, CDR1 is SGHAT and CDR2 FQNNGV. V was shortened by 0 bases and J by 4 bases, with 12 bases between the two germline ends. The CDR3 nucleotides are TGTGCCAGCAGCTTAGAAGACTCACGGCGAGAGACCCAGTACTTC. Translated, it gives CASSLEDSRRETQYF.

The J gene is TRBJ2-1, the V gene TRBV7-2, with 7 bases identical to TRBD2. This CDR3 has 16 residues. V was clipped by 4 bases and J by 0 bases; unmatched bases: 6. Germline-derived CDR1 and CDR2 are SGHTA and FQGNSA. DNA for the CDR3: TGTGCCAGCAGCTATCGAGCGGGAAGCTCCTACAATGAGCAGTTCTTC. Its translation is CASSYRAGSSYNEQFF.